This T cell receptor (beta chain) was obtained from a study of beta chain features in type 1 diabetes. In the study overall: Across the samples, some 99 million sorted cells were examined in total.

A remark on this clone: Its antigen is still unknown.

Findings and caveats of the study: For patients, the naive, central memory and Treg TCRB repertoires appeared more alike than for healthy donors.

Germline assignment: CDR1 MGHRA and CDR2 YSYEKL. V gave up 0 bases and J gave up 11 bases, with 13 bases separating them. The CDR3 is 13 residues long. TCRB transcripts that were expressed got sequenced, as all of the isolated RNA had been reverse transcribed. Assay: immunoSEQ multiplex PCR; the TCRdb copy retains only in-frame clones and omits some. The table has 300,000 to 350,000 clones, approximately 8% seen once; the top ten hold approximately 0.47%. The receptor was isolated from a woman younger than 35 in good health. The source material was central memory CD4+ T cells from blood. The V and J genes are TRBV4-1 and TRBJ1-1; maybe TRBD1 (6 bases). In DNA form, the CDR3 reads TGCGCCAGCAGCCAAGATGGGCAGGGGTCGGCTTTCTTT. Translated: CASSQDGQGSAFF.